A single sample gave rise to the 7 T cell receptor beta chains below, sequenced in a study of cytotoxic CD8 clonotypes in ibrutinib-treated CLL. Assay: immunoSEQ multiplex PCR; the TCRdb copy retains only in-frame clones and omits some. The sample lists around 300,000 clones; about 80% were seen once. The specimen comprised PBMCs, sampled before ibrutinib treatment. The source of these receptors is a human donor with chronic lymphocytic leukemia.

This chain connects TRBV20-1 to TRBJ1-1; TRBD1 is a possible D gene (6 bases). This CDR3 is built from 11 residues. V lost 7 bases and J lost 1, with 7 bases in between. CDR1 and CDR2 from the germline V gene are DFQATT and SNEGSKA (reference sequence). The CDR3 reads CSGTENTEAFF. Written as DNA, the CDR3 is TGCAGTGGGACAGAGAACACTGAAGCTTTCTTT.

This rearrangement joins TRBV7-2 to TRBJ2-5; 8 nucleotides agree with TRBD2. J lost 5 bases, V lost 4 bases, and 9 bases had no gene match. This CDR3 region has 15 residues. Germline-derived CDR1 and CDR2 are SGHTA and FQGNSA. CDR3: CASSSQRERRETQYF. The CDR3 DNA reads TGTGCCAGCAGCTCCCAGCGGGAGAGGCGGGAGACCCAGTACTTC.

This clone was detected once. The CDR3 bases are TGTGCCAGCAGCATACGACAGGGGGGGTTAACCTTC. This encodes CASSIRQGGLTF. J is TRBJ1-2 and V is TRBV5-8, with 9 bases fitting TRBD1. Trimming cost V 4 bases and J 14 bases; bases outside gene matches: 9. This CDR3 has 12 residues. CDR1 and CDR2 from the germline V gene are SGHTS and YDEGEE.

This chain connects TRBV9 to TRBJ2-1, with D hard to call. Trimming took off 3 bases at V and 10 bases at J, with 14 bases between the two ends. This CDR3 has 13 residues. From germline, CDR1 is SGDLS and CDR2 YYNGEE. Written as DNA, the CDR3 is TGTGCCAGCAGCGCATACATCGGTTGGGAGCAGTTCTTC. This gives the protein CASSAYIGWEQFF.

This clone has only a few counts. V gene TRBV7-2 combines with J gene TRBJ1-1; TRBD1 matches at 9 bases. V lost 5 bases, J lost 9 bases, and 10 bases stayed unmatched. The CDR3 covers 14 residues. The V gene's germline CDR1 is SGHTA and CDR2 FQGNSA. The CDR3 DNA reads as TGTGCCAGCAGCCGAGATGGACAGGGGACTAAAGCTTTCTTT. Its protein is CASSRDGQGTKAFF.

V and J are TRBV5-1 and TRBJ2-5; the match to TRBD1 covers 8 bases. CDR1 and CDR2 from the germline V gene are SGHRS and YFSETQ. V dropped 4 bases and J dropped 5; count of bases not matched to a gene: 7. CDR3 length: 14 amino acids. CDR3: CASSDAGGGETQYF. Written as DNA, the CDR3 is TGCGCCAGCAGCGACGCAGGGGGCGGCGAGACCCAGTACTTC. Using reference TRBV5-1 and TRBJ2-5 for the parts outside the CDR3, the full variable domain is KAGVTQTPRYLIKTRGQQVTLSCSPISGHRSVSWYQQTPGQGLQFLFEYFSETQRNKGNFPGRFSGRQFSNSRSEMNVSTLELGDSALYLCASSDAGGGETQYFGPGTRLLVL.

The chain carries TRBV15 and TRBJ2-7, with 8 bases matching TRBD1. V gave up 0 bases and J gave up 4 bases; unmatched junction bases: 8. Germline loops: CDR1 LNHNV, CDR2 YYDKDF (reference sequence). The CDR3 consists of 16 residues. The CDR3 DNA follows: TGTGCCACCAGCAGAGATCTAGGGGACAGGCGGTACGAGCAGTACTTC. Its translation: CATSRDLGDRRYEQYF. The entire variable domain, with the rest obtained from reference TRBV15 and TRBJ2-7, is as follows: DAMVIQNPRYQVTQFGKPVTLSCSQTLNHNVMYWYQQKSSQAPKLLFHYYDKDFNNEADTPDNFQSRRPNTSFCFLDIRSPGLGDTAMYLCATSRDLGDRRYEQYFGPGTRLTVT.